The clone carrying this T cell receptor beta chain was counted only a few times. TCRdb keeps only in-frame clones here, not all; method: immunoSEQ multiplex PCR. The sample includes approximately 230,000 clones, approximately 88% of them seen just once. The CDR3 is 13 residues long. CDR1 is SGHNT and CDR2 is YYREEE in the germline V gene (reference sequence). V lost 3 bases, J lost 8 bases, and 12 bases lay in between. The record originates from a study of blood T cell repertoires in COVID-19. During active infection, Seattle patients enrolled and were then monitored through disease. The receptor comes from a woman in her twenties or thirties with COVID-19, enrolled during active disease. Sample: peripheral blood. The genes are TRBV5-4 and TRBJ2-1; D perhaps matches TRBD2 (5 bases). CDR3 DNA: TGTGCCAGCAGCTCAGGACTGGCGGATGAGCAGTTCTTC. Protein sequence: CASSSGLADEQFF.